The 28 T cell receptor beta chains in this list originate from one sample, sequenced in a study of T cell changes during pregnancy in multiple sclerosis. Measured with immunoSEQ multiplex PCR; TCRdb has only the in-frame clones, and not every one. The sample consists of about 50,000 clones, 80% to 95% of them appearing once. The sequencing here drew on CD4+ T cells from peripheral blood mononuclear cells, taken after pregnancy. These receptors were obtained from a female donor with multiple sclerosis, enrolled in a pregnancy study.

This chain uses TRBV18 with TRBJ2-5, with unresolved D. With 6 bases removed from V and 2 bases from J, the gap between germline ends came to 7 bases. Germline V lookup: CDR1 KGHSH, CDR2 LQKENI. This CDR3 spans 12 amino acids. CDR3 loop: CASSRAQETQYF. CDR3 coding DNA: TGTGCCAGCTCTCGAGCACAAGAGACCCAGTACTTC.

This chain's CDR3 is CASSLDSSSSNQPQHF. The CDR3 nucleotides are TGTGCCAGCAGTTTAGACAGCTCTTCTAGCAATCAGCCCCAGCATTTT. This chain links TRBV27 with TRBJ1-5; D may be TRBD1 (5 bases). CDR1 MNHEY and CDR2 SMNVEV come from the germline V gene (reference sequence). This CDR3 is 16 amino acids long. The V end lost 2 bases, the J end lost 0 bases, and 11 bases lay between the germline ends.

The chain is built from TRBV2 and TRBJ2-7, with TRBD2 identical over 7 bases. Germline V gene data show CDR1 as SNHLY and CDR2 as FYNNEI. This CDR3 contains 15 residues. J was trimmed by 4 bases and V by 4 bases; bases with no gene match: 10. The CDR3 loop reads CASSGMAGVSYEQYF. DNA of the CDR3: TGTGCCAGCAGTGGAATGGCGGGAGTATCTTACGAGCAGTACTTC.

The chain joins TRBV4-3 to TRBJ1-2; D call uncertain. V was trimmed by 4 bases and J by 6 bases, leaving 18 bases between them. Per the germline V gene, CDR1 is LGHNA and CDR2 is YSLEER. CDR3 size: 15 residues. The CDR3 DNA is TGCGCCAGCAGCCGAGAAGCGGGGAGAGACGATGGCTACACCTTC. Amino acids: CASSREAGRDDGYTF.

The chain employs TRBV5-1 and TRBJ2-5; D is unresolved. V dropped 1 base and J dropped 1 base, with 5 bases sitting between them. Germline CDR1 SGHRS, CDR2 YFSETQ. This CDR3 is 13 amino acids long. Written as DNA, the CDR3 is TGCGCCAGCAGCTTGCAACTCCAAGAGACCCAGTACTTC. This codes for CASSLQLQETQYF.

The CDR3 region has the DNA TGTGCCAGTAGTATAGCTGGAAGCGGGAGTATGGAAGATACGCAGTATTTT. This translates into CASSIAGSGSMEDTQYF. The J gene is TRBJ2-3, the V gene TRBV19, with 8 bases matching TRBD2. The CDR3 is 17 residues long. Looked up from germline, CDR1 is LNHDA and CDR2 is SQIVND (reference sequence). The V gene end was trimmed by 1 base and the J gene end by 5 bases; junction bases not matched to a gene: 11.

A few counts support this clone. The rearrangement links TRBV27 to TRBJ1-2, with 7 bases aligning to TRBD1. Germline lookup yields CDR1 MNHEY and CDR2 SMNVEV (reference sequence). CDR3 length equals 14 residues. Germline trimming cut 0 bases from V and 6 bases from J; bases unmatched to any gene: 4. CDR3 in DNA: TGTGCCAGCAGTTTATCTACCGGGACAGATGGCTACACCTTC. Encoded protein: CASSLSTGTDGYTF.

The chain couples TRBV11-2 to TRBJ1-3; no definite D call. CDR3 size: 15 residues. V lost 6 bases and J 0 bases, leaving 12 bases between the germline ends. CDR1 is SGHAT and CDR2 is FQNNGV in the germline V gene. In nucleotides, the CDR3 is TGTGCCAGCAGACACCTAGCACACTCTGGAAACACCATATATTTT. As protein: CASRHLAHSGNTIYF.

The V gene is TRBV30, the J gene TRBJ1-1; a weak D match, TRBD1 (5 bases). This CDR3 region has 14 residues. Germline V gene lookup returns CDR1 GTSNPN and CDR2 SVGIG (reference sequence). V lost 8 bases to trimming and J lost 0 bases, with 16 bases between them. The CDR3 region has the DNA TGTGCCCGTAAGGGGAACAGAATGAACACTGAAGCTTTCTTT. Protein: CARKGNRMNTEAFF.

The rearrangement uses TRBV5-1 and TRBJ2-1; the match to TRBD2 covers 11 bases. The junction had 2 bases not matched to a gene; V was cut back by 0 bases and J by 6 bases. This CDR3 has 15 amino acids. Germline V lookup: CDR1 SGHRS, CDR2 YFSETQ. CDR3 nucleotide sequence: TGCGCCAGCAGCTTGGATACTAGCGGGAGCAATGAGCAGTTCTTC. Translated: CASSLDTSGSNEQFF.

The rearrangement joins TRBV5-1 to TRBJ1-2; D is unresolved. The CDR3 totals 14 residues. Germline CDR1 reads SGHRS; CDR2 reads YFSETQ. V gave up 4 bases and J gave up 5 bases, with 15 bases separating them. CDR3 sequence reads: CASSPGDGLYGYTF. Written as DNA, the CDR3 is TGCGCCAGCAGCCCTGGAGACGGTTTATATGGCTACACCTTC.

The J gene is TRBJ2-7, the V gene TRBV28; weak D call: TRBD1 (7 bases). Germline CDR1 MDHEN, CDR2 SYDVKM. This CDR3 contains 15 residues. The V end lost 7 bases, the J end lost 2 bases, and 18 bases lay between the germline ends. This CDR3 is CASTRPAGQTYEQYF. The CDR3, as DNA: TGTGCCAGCACCCGCCCGGCGGGACAGACCTACGAGCAGTACTTC.

The chain's CDR3 is CASSLEVASTGELFF. CDR3 DNA: TGCGCCAGCAGCTTGGAGGTAGCGAGCACCGGGGAGCTGTTTTTT. The rearrangement joins TRBV5-1 to TRBJ2-2, with a tentative D call TRBD2 (5 bases). The CDR3 runs 15 residues. The V end was cut by 0 bases, the J end by 4 bases, with 10 bases between. In germline, CDR1 is SGHRS, CDR2 YFSETQ.

Only one count was recorded for this clone. V usage is TRBV11-2 and J usage is TRBJ1-3; a possible D gene is TRBD1 (5 bases). V lost 3 bases to trimming and J lost 0 bases, with 12 bases between them. Germline loops: CDR1 SGHAT, CDR2 FQNNGV. This CDR3 comprises 16 residues. The CDR3 bases are TGTGCCAGCAGCTTCGTTGACAGTCCCTCTGGAAACACCATATATTTT. Protein: CASSFVDSPSGNTIYF. The full variable domain, completed using reference TRBV11-2 and TRBJ1-3, is EAGVAQSPRYKIIEKRQSVAFWCNPISGHATLYWYQQILGQGPKLLIQFQNNGVVDDSQLPKDRFSAERLKGVDSTLKIQPAKLEDSAVYLCASSFVDSPSGNTIYFGEGSWLTVV.

The chain joins TRBV28 to TRBJ1-4; no definite D call. Trimming took 7 bases from V and 5 from J, leaving 14 bases between them. CDR1 MDHEN and CDR2 SYDVKM come from the germline V gene. This CDR3 has 14 residues. In DNA, the CDR3 is TGTGCCAGCACCCTAACCGGGAGGAATGAAAAACTGTTTTTT. Translation: CASTLTGRNEKLFF. Complete variable domain (other parts from reference TRBV28 and TRBJ1-4): DVKVTQSSRYLVKRTGEKVFLECVQDMDHENMFWYRQDPGLGLRLIYFSYDVKMKEKGDIPEGYSVSREKKERFSLILESASTNQTSMYLCASTLTGRNEKLFFGSGTQLSVL.

As DNA, the CDR3 is TGCGCCAGCAGCTTCGGGGTTTTATACGAGCAGTACTTC. Translated: CASSFGVLYEQYF. This chain links TRBV5-1 with TRBJ2-7; TRBD2 might be the D (5 bases). CDR3 length: 13 amino acids. Trimming cost V 2 bases and J 4 bases, with 10 bases left between them. CDR1 and CDR2 from the germline V gene are SGHRS and YFSETQ.

Here the CDR3 reads CATSRAGGNYGYTF. Here the CDR3 DNA reads TGTGCCACCAGCAGAGCAGGGGGGAACTATGGCTACACCTTC. V gene TRBV15 combines with J gene TRBJ1-2, with TRBD1 identical over 7 bases. The V and J ends lost 1 base and 2 bases, in that order; junction bases with no gene match: 1. The germline V gene has CDR1 LNHNV and CDR2 YYDKDF (reference sequence). The CDR3 contains 14 residues.

This chain joins TRBV7-2 and TRBJ2-7, with D possibly TRBD2 on 6 matching bases. This CDR3 has 15 residues. Germline V gene lookup returns CDR1 SGHTA and CDR2 FQGNSA. V lost 1 base to trimming and J lost 0 bases, with 10 bases between them. The CDR3 sequence: CASSLVAVSSYEQYF. The CDR3 nucleotides read TGTGCCAGCAGCTTAGTAGCGGTTAGCTCCTACGAGCAGTACTTC.

The chain couples TRBV30 to TRBJ2-1; D might be TRBD1 (6 bases). Germline assignment: CDR1 GTSNPN and CDR2 SVGIG (reference sequence). V lost 0 bases and J 10 bases, leaving 10 bases between the germline ends. This CDR3 comprises 12 residues. The CDR3 nucleotides are TGTGCCTGGAGTGTGGACAGCCGGGAGCAGTTCTTC. Protein product: CAWSVDSREQFF.

This chain connects TRBV5-4 to TRBJ2-7; 11 bases are a match to TRBD2. This CDR3 has 14 residues. Germline CDR1 is SGHNT and CDR2 is YYREEE (reference sequence). The V gene end was trimmed by 4 bases and the J gene end by 4 bases; junction bases not matched to a gene: 4. CDR3 sequence: CASSPGTSGYEQYF. In DNA form, the CDR3 reads TGTGCCAGCAGCCCAGGGACTAGCGGTTACGAGCAGTACTTC.

The chain couples TRBV5-1 to TRBJ1-1; D remains ambiguous. Trimming stripped 0 bases from V and 3 bases from J, with 12 bases between. The CDR3 runs to 15 residues. Germline V gene data show CDR1 as SGHRS and CDR2 as YFSETQ. This chain's CDR3 is CASSLEARSDTEAFF. CDR3 nucleotide sequence: TGCGCCAGCAGCTTGGAGGCTCGGAGTGACACTGAAGCTTTCTTT.

This chain uses TRBV6-6 with TRBJ2-7, with D tentatively TRBD1 (7 bases). CDR3 length: 13 amino acids. Germline V CDR1 and CDR2: MNHNY, SVGAGI (reference sequence). V shed 10 bases and J shed 2 bases, with 15 bases lying between them. The CDR3: CATAGQGAYEQYF. CDR3 nucleotides: TGTGCCACCGCGGGGCAGGGGGCCTACGAGCAGTACTTC.

CDR3: CASSLGTSLTGELFF. CDR3 nucleotides: TGTGCCAGCAGCTTGGGAACTAGCTTAACCGGGGAGCTGTTTTTT. The V gene is TRBV7-8, the J gene TRBJ2-2; D may be TRBD2 (6 bases). The length of the CDR3 is 15 residues. Germline values: CDR1 SGHVS, CDR2 FQNEAQ. Trimming removed 3 bases from V and 5 bases from J, with 13 bases in between.

The gene calls are TRBV5-1 and TRBJ2-7; 9 bases line up with TRBD1. In germline, CDR1 is SGHRS, CDR2 YFSETQ. This CDR3 region has 14 residues. The junction had 5 bases not matched to a gene; V was cut back by 5 bases and J by 2 bases. The CDR3 sequence is CASRWDREPYEQYF. The DNA of the CDR3 is TGCGCCAGCAGGTGGGACAGGGAACCCTACGAGCAGTACTTC.

V gene TRBV27 combines with J gene TRBJ2-7, with a possible D match to TRBD1 (5 bases). The V gene's germline CDR1 is MNHEY and CDR2 SMNVEV (reference sequence). The CDR3 covers 16 residues. Trimming removed 6 bases from V and 2 bases from J, with 20 bases in between. The CDR3 region has the DNA TGTGCCAGCAGCGCCTACCAGGGAAGTGGAGCCTACGAGCAGTACTTC. The encoded protein is CASSAYQGSGAYEQYF.

This chain links TRBV5-4 with TRBJ2-2; 7 bases align to TRBD1. This CDR3 region has 14 residues. V lost 4 bases and J lost 4; bases outside the gene matches: 4. Germline V CDR1 and CDR2: SGHNT, YYREEE (reference sequence). CDR3 in DNA: TGTGCCAGCAGCGCGACAGGGCCCACCGGGGAGCTGTTTTTT. It specifies CASSATGPTGELFF.

The V gene is TRBV7-2, the J gene TRBJ2-2; perhaps TRBD2 as D (6 bases). V shed 1 base and J shed 9 bases, with 15 bases lying between them. Germline V CDR1 and CDR2: SGHTA, FQGNSA. The CDR3 spans 15 residues. CDR3 in amino acids: CASSLGGGLSRELFF. The CDR3, as DNA: TGTGCCAGCAGCTTAGGTGGGGGACTGAGTCGGGAGCTGTTTTTT.

This chain uses TRBV9 with TRBJ1-4, with 7 bases aligning to TRBD1. This CDR3 has 13 amino acids. Germline V CDR1 and CDR2: SGDLS, YYNGEE. CDR3 sequence: CSDPEGTAEKLFF. The CDR3 nucleotides read TGTTCCGACCCGGAGGGGACAGCCGAAAAACTGTTTTTT.